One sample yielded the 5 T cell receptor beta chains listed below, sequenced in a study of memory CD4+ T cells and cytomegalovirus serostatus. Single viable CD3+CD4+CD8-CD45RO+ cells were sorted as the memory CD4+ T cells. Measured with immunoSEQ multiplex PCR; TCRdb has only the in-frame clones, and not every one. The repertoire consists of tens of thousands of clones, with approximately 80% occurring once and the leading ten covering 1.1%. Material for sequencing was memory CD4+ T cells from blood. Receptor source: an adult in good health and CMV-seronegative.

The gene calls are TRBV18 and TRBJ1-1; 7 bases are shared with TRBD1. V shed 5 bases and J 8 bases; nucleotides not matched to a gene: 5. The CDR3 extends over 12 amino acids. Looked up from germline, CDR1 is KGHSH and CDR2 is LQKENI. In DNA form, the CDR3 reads TGTGCCAGCTCAAGACAGGGAAGCGAAGCTTTCTTT. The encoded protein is CASSRQGSEAFF.

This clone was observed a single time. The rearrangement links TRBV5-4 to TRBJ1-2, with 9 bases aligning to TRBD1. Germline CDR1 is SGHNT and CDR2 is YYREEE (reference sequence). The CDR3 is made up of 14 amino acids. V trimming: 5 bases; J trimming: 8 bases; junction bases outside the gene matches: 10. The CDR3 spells CASREGQGQWGYTF. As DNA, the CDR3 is TGTGCCAGCAGAGAGGGACAGGGACAATGGGGCTACACCTTC.

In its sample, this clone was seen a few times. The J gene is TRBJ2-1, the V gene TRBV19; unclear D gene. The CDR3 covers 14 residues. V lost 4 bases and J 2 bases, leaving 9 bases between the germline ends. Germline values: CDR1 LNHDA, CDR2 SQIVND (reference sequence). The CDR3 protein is CASSKLRTYNEQFF. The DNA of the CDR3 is TGTGCCAGTAGTAAGTTACGGACCTACAATGAGCAGTTCTTC.

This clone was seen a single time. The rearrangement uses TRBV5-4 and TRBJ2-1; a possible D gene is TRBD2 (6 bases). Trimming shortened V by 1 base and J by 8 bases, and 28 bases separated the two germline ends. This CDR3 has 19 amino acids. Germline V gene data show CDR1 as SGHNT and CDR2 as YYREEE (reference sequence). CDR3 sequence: CASSLRSLASGRLGHEQFF. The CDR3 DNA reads TGTGCCAGCAGCTTGCGGTCCCTAGCGAGTGGGAGACTGGGGCATGAGCAGTTCTTC.

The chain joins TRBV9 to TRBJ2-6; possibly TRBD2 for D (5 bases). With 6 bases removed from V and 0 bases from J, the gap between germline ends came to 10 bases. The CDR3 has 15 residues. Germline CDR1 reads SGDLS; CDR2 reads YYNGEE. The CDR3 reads CASTPRGSGANVLTF. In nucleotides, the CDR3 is TGTGCCAGCACTCCCCGGGGCTCTGGGGCCAACGTCCTGACTTTC.